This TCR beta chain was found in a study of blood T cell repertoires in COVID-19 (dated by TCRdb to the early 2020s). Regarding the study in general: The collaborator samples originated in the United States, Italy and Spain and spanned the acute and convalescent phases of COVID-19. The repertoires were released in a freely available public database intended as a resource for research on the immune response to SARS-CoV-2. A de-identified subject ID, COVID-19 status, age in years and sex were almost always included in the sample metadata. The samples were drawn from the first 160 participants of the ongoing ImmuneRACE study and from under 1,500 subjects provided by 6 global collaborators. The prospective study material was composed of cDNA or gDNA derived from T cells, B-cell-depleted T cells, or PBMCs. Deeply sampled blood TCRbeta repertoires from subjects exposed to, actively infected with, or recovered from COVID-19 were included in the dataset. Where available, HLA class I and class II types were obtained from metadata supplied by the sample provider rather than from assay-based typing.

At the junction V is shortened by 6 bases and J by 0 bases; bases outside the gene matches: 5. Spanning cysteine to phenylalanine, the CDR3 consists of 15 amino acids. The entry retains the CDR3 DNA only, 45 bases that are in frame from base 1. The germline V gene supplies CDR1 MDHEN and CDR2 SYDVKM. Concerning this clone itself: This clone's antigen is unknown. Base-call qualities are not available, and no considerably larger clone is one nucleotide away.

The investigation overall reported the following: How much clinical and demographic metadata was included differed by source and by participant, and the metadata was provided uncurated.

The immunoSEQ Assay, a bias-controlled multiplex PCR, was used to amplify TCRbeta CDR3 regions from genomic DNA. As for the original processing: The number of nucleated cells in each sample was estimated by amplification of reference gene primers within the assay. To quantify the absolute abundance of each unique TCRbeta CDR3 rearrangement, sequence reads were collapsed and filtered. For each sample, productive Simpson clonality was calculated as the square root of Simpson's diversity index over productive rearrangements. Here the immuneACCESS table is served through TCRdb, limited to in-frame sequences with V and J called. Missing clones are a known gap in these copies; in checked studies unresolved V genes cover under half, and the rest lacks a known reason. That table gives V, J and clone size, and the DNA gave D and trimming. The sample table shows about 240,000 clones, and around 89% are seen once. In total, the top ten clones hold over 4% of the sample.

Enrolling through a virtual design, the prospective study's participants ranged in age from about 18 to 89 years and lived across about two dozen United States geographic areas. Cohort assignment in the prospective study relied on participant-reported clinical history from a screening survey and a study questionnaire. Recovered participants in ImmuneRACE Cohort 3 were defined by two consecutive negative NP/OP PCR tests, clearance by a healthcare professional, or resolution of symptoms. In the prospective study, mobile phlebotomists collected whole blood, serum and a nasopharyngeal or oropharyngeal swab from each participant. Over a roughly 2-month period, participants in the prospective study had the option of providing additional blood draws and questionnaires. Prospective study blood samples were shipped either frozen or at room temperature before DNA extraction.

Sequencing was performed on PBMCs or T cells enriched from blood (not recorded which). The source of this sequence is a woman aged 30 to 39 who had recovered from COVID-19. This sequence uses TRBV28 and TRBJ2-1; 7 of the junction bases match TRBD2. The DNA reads TGTGCCAGCAGGACTAGCCCCAGCTCCTACAATGAGCAGTTCTTC. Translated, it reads CASRTSPSSYNEQFF.